These 26 T cell receptor beta chains came from one sample sequenced in a study of technical replicates of blood from a handful of donors. Method: immunoSEQ multiplex PCR; TCRdb's copy keeps in-frame clones and lacks some. The sample comprises 65,000 to 80,000 clones, about 96% of which are singletons, and roughly 0.33% rests with the top ten. The sequencing sample was made of T cells isolated from PBMCs. The receptor set was obtained from a human donor in good health.

This clone appeared once. The J gene is TRBJ1-5, the V gene TRBV27; a weak D match, TRBD1 (5 bases). CDR1 and CDR2 from the germline V gene are MNHEY and SMNVEV (reference sequence). CDR3 length: 14 amino acids. Between the trimmed V and J ends, which lost 3 bases and 1 base, there was a span of 7 bases. CDR3 sequence (DNA): TGTGCCAGCAGTTTCCAGGGAAGCAATCAGCCCCAGCATTTT. Protein product: CASSFQGSNQPQHF.

Here the CDR3 reads CASSPSGLTGEQFF. The CDR3 DNA is TGTGCCAGCAGCCCCTCAGGACTGACTGGCGAGCAGTTCTTC. The J gene is TRBJ2-1, the V gene TRBV7-2; D may be TRBD2 (5 bases). The germline V gene encodes CDR1 SGHTA and CDR2 FQGNSA. The CDR3 is 14 residues long. The V end was cut by 5 bases, the J end by 10 bases, with 18 bases between.

J is TRBJ2-1 and V is TRBV6-5; D is perhaps TRBD1 (7 bases). The V gene's germline CDR1 is MNHEY and CDR2 SVGAGI. CDR3 length: 11 amino acids. V was pared by 0 bases and J by 14 bases, with 8 bases between. The CDR3 nucleotides read TGTGCCAGCAGTTACTCCAGGGGGGAGTTCTTC. It specifies CASSYSRGEFF.

The chain carries TRBV6-9 and TRBJ2-1; D may be TRBD1 (8 bases). This CDR3 comprises 16 residues. Germline V gene data show CDR1 as MNHGY and CDR2 as SVAAGI. The ends were cut back, 6 bases at V and 4 bases at J, with 19 bases in the middle. The DNA of the CDR3 is TGTGCCAGCAGCTATACAGGGGGGGAACGTTACAATGAGCAGTTCTTC. Translated, it gives CASSYTGGERYNEQFF.

The gene calls are TRBV18 and TRBJ2-1; 9 bases line up with TRBD2. Germline values: CDR1 KGHSH, CDR2 LQKENI. The CDR3 length is 14 residues. Losses at the gene ends were 2 bases for V and 8 bases for J; bases not matched to a gene: 4. The CDR3 nucleotides are TGTGCCAGCTCACCATTCCAGCGGGAGGATGAGCAGTTCTTC. Its protein product is CASSPFQREDEQFF.

The chain recombines TRBV7-2 with TRBJ2-1, with 12 bases that match TRBD2. Germline assignment: CDR1 SGHTA and CDR2 FQGNSA. V lost 6 bases to trimming and J lost 7 bases; unmatched junction nucleotides: 7. The CDR3 totals 15 residues. Here the CDR3 DNA reads TGTGCCAGCAGGTCGACTAGCGGGAGCCGTAATGAGCAGTTCTTC. Its protein is CASRSTSGSRNEQFF.

The chain joins TRBV4-3 to TRBJ2-7; D perhaps matches TRBD1 (5 bases). V was clipped by 0 bases and J by 2 bases, with 11 bases between them. The CDR3 has 15 amino acids. Per germline, CDR1 LGHNA and CDR2 YSLEER. In DNA, the CDR3 is TGCGCCAGCAGCCAAGAGATCGGACAAACCTACGAGCAGTACTTC. This codes for CASSQEIGQTYEQYF.

The chain has TRBV4-2 and TRBJ2-3; D call uncertain. V lost 4 bases and J 0 bases, leaving 11 bases between the germline ends. The CDR3 spans 15 residues. Germline V gene sequence: CDR1 LGHNA, CDR2 YNFKEQ. The CDR3 DNA reads TGTGCCAGCAGCCCCGCTGGCTCTAGCACAGATACGCAGTATTTT. It encodes CASSPAGSSTDTQYF.

The rearrangement uses TRBV6-5 and TRBJ2-7; D call uncertain. Per the germline V gene, CDR1 is MNHEY and CDR2 is SVGAGI. The CDR3 is 13 amino acids. Trimming shortened V by 4 bases and J by 6 bases, and 13 bases separated the two germline ends. CDR3 DNA sequence: TGTGCCAGCAGTTTATCACAGTTATCCGAGCAGTACTTC. Its translation is CASSLSQLSEQYF.

The J gene is TRBJ2-7, the V gene TRBV25-1; D call uncertain. Germline CDR1 MGHDK, CDR2 SYGVNS. CDR3 length equals 11 residues. The V end lost 6 bases, the J end lost 4 bases, and 7 bases lay between the germline ends. The CDR3 region is CASSSGYEQYF. CDR3 DNA sequence: TGTGCCAGCAGCTCAGGATACGAGCAGTACTTC.

J is TRBJ1-5 and V is TRBV9; perhaps TRBD1 as D (6 bases). This CDR3 comprises 15 residues. The germline V and J ends were trimmed by 0 bases and 7 bases, with 14 bases remaining between them. CDR1 and CDR2 from the germline V gene are SGDLS and YYNGEE. CDR3 sequence: CASSVEGGHGQPQHF. CDR3 bases: TGTGCCAGCAGCGTAGAGGGGGGGCACGGACAGCCCCAGCATTTT.

Here the CDR3 DNA reads TGTGCCAGCAGTTACTCGTGGACAGACTTAAATCAGCCCCAGCATTTT. Amino acid sequence: CASSYSWTDLNQPQHF. V is TRBV6-6 and J is TRBJ1-5, with D possibly TRBD1 on 6 matching bases. Germline V gene data show CDR1 as MNHNY and CDR2 as SVGAGI (reference sequence). V lost 0 bases to trimming and J lost 4 bases, with 13 bases between them. The CDR3 extends over 16 amino acids.

Worth noting for this clone: At one end, the junction sequence differs from germline, possibly due to a read error. The genes are TRBV6-5 and TRBJ2-4, with D possibly being TRBD1 or TRBD2 (6 bases each). CDR1 is MNHEY, CDR2 SVGAGI, per germline. The CDR3 is 13 residues long. The CDR3 DNA follows: TGTGTCAGCAGGGGACTCGGTATGGACATTCAGTACTTC. This encodes CVSRGLGMDIQYF.

The CDR3 nucleotides read TGCAGCGTTGTTATAGGGGTGCGGTACGAGCAGTACTTC. This sequence encodes CSVVIGVRYEQYF. The chain links TRBV29-1 to TRBJ2-7, with D perhaps matching TRBD1 (5 bases). The V end lost 4 bases, the J end lost 4 bases, and 14 bases lay between the germline ends. This CDR3 has 13 residues. Germline V gives CDR1 SQVTM, CDR2 ANQGSEA.

The chain carries TRBV11-2 and TRBJ2-7; a possible D gene is TRBD2 (5 bases). The V gene's germline CDR1 is SGHAT and CDR2 FQNNGV. CDR3 length: 13 residues. V lost 0 bases and J lost 3, with 6 bases in between. The CDR3 nucleotides are TGTGCCAGCAGCTTAGATGGACTCTACGAGCAGTACTTC. It is translated as CASSLDGLYEQYF. Together with reference TRBV11-2 and TRBJ2-7, the CDR3 gives the full variable domain: EAGVAQSPRYKIIEKRQSVAFWCNPISGHATLYWYQQILGQGPKLLIQFQNNGVVDDSQLPKDRFSAERLKGVDSTLKIQPAKLEDSAVYLCASSLDGLYEQYFGPGTRLTVT.

The rearrangement links TRBV19 to TRBJ1-2; TRBD1 might be the D (6 bases). The CDR3 runs to 14 residues. Trimming stripped 4 bases from V and 2 bases from J, with 11 bases between. The V gene's germline CDR1 is LNHDA and CDR2 SQIVND (reference sequence). The CDR3 loop is CASSSDDRNYGYTF. CDR3 DNA: TGTGCCAGTAGTAGTGACGACAGGAACTATGGCTACACCTTC.

The gene calls are TRBV5-4 and TRBJ2-1; the D is unclear. Germline V gene lookup returns CDR1 SGHNT and CDR2 YYREEE (reference sequence). The CDR3 is 12 residues long. V lost 2 bases to trimming and J lost 6 bases, with 6 bases between them. The CDR3 bases are TGTGCCAGCAGCTTATTCCGCAATGAGCAGTTCTTC. It specifies CASSLFRNEQFF.

The genes are TRBV29-1 and TRBJ1-5; no clear D gene. The CDR3 spans 14 residues. V was pared by 4 bases and J by 4 bases, with 14 bases between. Germline V gives CDR1 SQVTM, CDR2 ANQGSEA. The CDR3 DNA sequence: TGCAGCGTTGTCGCTGGGAGGAAGAATCAGCCCCAGCATTTT. Translating it yields CSVVAGRKNQPQHF.

The chain carries TRBV7-8 and TRBJ2-1; 11 nucleotides line up with TRBD2. This CDR3 has 16 amino acids. V lost 3 bases and J lost 9; bases outside the gene matches: 10. Germline V gives CDR1 SGHVS, CDR2 FQNEAQ. The CDR3 nucleotides read TGTGCCAGCAGCTTGGGTAGCGGGAGGGCCGGGGGTGAGCAGTTCTTC. It is translated as CASSLGSGRAGGEQFF. The full variable domain, its missing parts supplied by reference TRBV7-8 and TRBJ2-1, is GAGVSQSPRYKVAKRGQDVALRCDPISGHVSLFWYQQALGQGPEFLTYFQNEAQLDKSGLPSDRFFAERPEGSVSTLKIQRTQQEDSAVYLCASSLGSGRAGGEQFFGPGTRLTVL.

This clone was counted once. The genes are TRBV5-6 and TRBJ1-1; 7 bases fit TRBD1. This CDR3 is built from 14 residues. Germline CDR1 and CDR2: SGHDT and YYEEEE. J lost 0 bases, V lost 4 bases, and 3 bases had no gene match. In DNA, the CDR3 is TGTGCCAGCAGCCTAGGGACAGTGAACACTGAAGCTTTCTTT. It codes for CASSLGTVNTEAFF.

The chain couples TRBV7-3 to TRBJ2-1, with D tentatively TRBD2 (6 bases). Germline V CDR1 and CDR2: SGHTA, FQGTGA. The length of the CDR3 is 15 residues. Trimming took 5 bases from V and 5 from J, leaving 16 bases between them. CDR3 sequence (DNA): TGTGCCAGCAGCCAAATCACTAGCATTCACAATGAGCAGTTCTTC. The encoded protein is CASSQITSIHNEQFF. The full variable domain, in which reference TRBV7-3 and TRBJ2-1 provide the parts outside the CDR3, is GAGVSQTPSNKVTEKGKYVELRCDPISGHTALYWYRQSLGQGPEFLIYFQGTGAADDSGLPNDRFFAVRPEGSVSTLKIQRTERGDSAVYLCASSQITSIHNEQFFGPGTRLTVL.

The rearrangement joins TRBV27 to TRBJ2-1, with 11 bases fitting TRBD2. The CDR3 covers 15 residues. Germline trimming cut 5 bases from V and 8 bases from J; bases unmatched to any gene: 8. CDR1 and CDR2 (germline): MNHEY, SMNVEV (reference sequence). Written as DNA, the CDR3 is TGTGCCAGCAGTCATATAGCGGGAGGGCCGGATGAGCAGTTCTTC. This translates into CASSHIAGGPDEQFF.

This chain's CDR3 is CASSYREGASEQYF. In nucleotides, the CDR3 is TGTGCCAGCAGCTATAGGGAAGGGGCTTCCGAGCAGTACTTC. This rearrangement joins TRBV9 to TRBJ2-7, with a tentative D call TRBD1 (5 bases). Trimming cost V 4 bases and J 6 bases, with 17 bases left between them. This CDR3 comprises 14 residues. CDR1 SGDLS and CDR2 YYNGEE come from the germline V gene.

J is TRBJ1-2 and V is TRBV19; the D is unclear. The CDR3 length is 12 residues. V was trimmed by 4 bases and J by 4 bases, leaving 7 bases between them. Germline lookup yields CDR1 LNHDA and CDR2 SQIVND (reference sequence). CDR3 DNA sequence: TGTGCCAGTAGTAACACCGTCTATGGCTACACCTTC. This gives the protein CASSNTVYGYTF.

This clone occurred once. The chain employs TRBV13 and TRBJ2-2; D unclear. Trimming shortened V by 1 base and J by 2 bases, and 11 bases separated the two germline ends. The CDR3 length is 16 residues. In germline, CDR1 is PRHDT, CDR2 FYEKMQ (reference sequence). CDR3 in amino acids: CASSLDLAANTGELFF. As DNA, the CDR3 is TGTGCCAGCAGCTTAGATCTCGCGGCTAACACCGGGGAGCTGTTTTTT.

The CDR3 nucleotides read TGTGCCAGCAGTTTCACAGGGGACGGGGCCAACGTCCTGACTTTC. Amino acids: CASSFTGDGANVLTF. The chain recombines TRBV6-5 with TRBJ2-6; 7 bases fit TRBD1. Germline CDR1 MNHEY, CDR2 SVGAGI. The CDR3 consists of 15 residues. Trimming at V came to 4 bases and at J to 4 bases, leaving 4 bases not matched to a gene.